The 9 T cell receptor delta chains given below trace back to one sample, sequenced in a study of gamma-delta chains in newborns, infants, children. TCRdb re-identified clones in the reads via CATT. Among over 2,500 delta-chain clones listed, 40% to 65% were seen once. The source material was blood. These TCRs come from a child who received the measles vaccine.

The sample holds a few counts of this clone. This may be a read error, as it is one base from a much larger clone. The V call is TRDV2, the J call TRDJ2, with 7 bases fitting TRDD3. The CDR3 spans 19 residues. Germline V gene data show CDR1 as GEAIGNYY and CDR2 as EKD. CDR3 in amino acids: CACDTVERGIGGLTTQLFF. The CDR3 DNA reads TGTGCCTGTGACACCGTCGAGAGGGGGATCGGAGGTTTGACAACACAACTCTTCTTT.

The chain combines TRDV1 with TRDJ1; 7 bases are a match to TRDD3. CDR1 is TSWWSYY and CDR2 is QGS in the germline V gene. This CDR3 has 22 amino acids. After removal of 0 bases from V and 2 bases from J, the junction contained 24 bases not matched to a gene. The CDR3 region is CALGELCFQLSTGDPGTDKLIF. The CDR3 region has the DNA TGTGCTCTTGGGGAACTGTGCTTCCAGCTAAGTACTGGGGACCCGGGGACCGATAAACTCATCTTT.

This clone was seen more than once but under ten times. The rearrangement joins TRDV2 to TRDJ2; 13 nucleotides align to TRDD3. With V trimmed by 3 bases and J by 9 bases, 15 bases remained unmatched. Germline CDR1 GEAIGNYY, CDR2 EKD. This CDR3 has 18 amino acids. The CDR3 is CACDSVTGGYASLTQLFF. The CDR3 nucleotides are TGTGCCTGTGACTCTGTTACTGGGGGATACGCGTCCCTCACACAACTCTTCTTT.

This clone was seen a handful of times. This sequence may be a read error, since a much larger clone differs from it by one base. The same CDR3 is also encoded by other DNA sequences in this sample. The chain recombines TRDV2 with TRDJ2; 9 nucleotides line up with TRDD3. Trimming cost V 3 bases and J 1 base; bases outside gene matches: 2. CDR1 and CDR2 (germline): GEAIGNYY, EKD. This CDR3 has 15 residues. CDR3 sequence reads: CACDVLGDLTAQLFF. CDR3 DNA sequence: TGTGCCTGTGACGTACTGGGGGATTTGACAGCACAACTCTTCTTT.

In regard to this clone: A single base separates this from a much larger clone, so it may be a read error. The same CDR3 can be traced to other DNA sequences in this sample. J is TRDJ3 and V is TRDV2; 13 nucleotides line up with TRDD3. The CDR3 loop spans 20 amino acids. Germline V gene data show CDR1 as GEAIGNYY and CDR2 as EKD. The junction had 7 bases not matched to a gene; V was cut back by 3 bases and J by 0 bases. The CDR3 here is CACDSVLGDTRSWDTRQMFF. The CDR3 coding sequence is TGTGCCTGTGACTCTGTACTGGGGGATACGCGCTCCTGGGACACCCGACAGATGTTTTTC.

In the case of this clone: A read error may be the cause here, since a much bigger clone is one base away. Other DNA sequences from this sample encode an identical CDR3 as well. The chain is built from TRDV1 and TRDJ1; 10 bases map to TRDD3. Germline CDR1 and CDR2: TSWWSYY and QGS. This CDR3 has 21 amino acids. CDR3 nucleotide sequence: TGTGCCCTTGGGGAATTTTTAGGGTGCGGGGGATACGCCCTGTACACCGATAAACTCATCTTT. Residues: CALGEFLGCGGYALYTDKLIF.

There are a few counts of this clone. Other DNA sequences within the sample encode an identical CDR3. The gene calls are TRDV2 and TRDJ1; 13 bases are a match to TRDD3. The CDR3 consists of 20 residues. The V gene's germline CDR1 is GEAIGNYY and CDR2 EKD. Germline trimming cut 3 bases from V and 3 bases from J; bases unmatched to any gene: 18. This CDR3 is CACDVLLGDTRSDLSDKLIF. The CDR3 DNA is TGTGCCTGTGACGTTTTACTGGGGGATACGCGTTCAGATCTCTCCGATAAACTCATCTTT.

The rearrangement links TRAV29/DV5 to TRDJ1, with a weak D call TRDD2 (6 bases). Trimming removed 0 bases at V and 11 bases at J, with 14 bases between. The germline V gene has CDR1 NSMFDY and CDR2 ISSIKDK. The CDR3 spans 12 residues. The DNA of the CDR3 is TGTGCAGCAAGCGCGCGTCCTACGGTGCTCATCTTT. Amino acid sequence: CAASARPTVLIF.

On this clone: A much larger clone lies one base from this, so it may be a read error. The identical CDR3 is also encoded by other nucleotide sequences in the sample. The chain uses TRDV2 and TRDJ1; perhaps TRDD3 as D (6 bases). The CDR3 totals 17 residues. The germline V gene has CDR1 GEAIGNYY and CDR2 EKD. For the CDR3, the DNA is TGCGCCTGTGACCCCCTTTCAGTACTGGGTGGGACCGATAAACTCATCTTT. Translated, it gives CACDPLSVLGGTDKLIF.